Here is one T cell receptor (beta chain) with its context. The antigen remains undetermined. This sample was included in a study of T cells in narcolepsy. Study summary: Donors had narcolepsy type 1 or type 2, or were healthy controls.

Study results and caveats: Reportedly, autoreactive clonotypes were serially detected in patients' blood but not controls'. Same-patient CSF and blood CD4+ T cell clonotypes included HCRT-specific and TRIB2-specific autoreactive ones.

Sequencing used immunoSEQ multiplex PCR; TCRdb keeps in-frame clones, though not all of them. The profile covers 11,000 or so clones, with approximately 94% appearing a single time and 0.9% to 1.3% taken by the ten largest. The CDR3 runs 18 residues. Germline V gene sequence: CDR1 SGHRS, CDR2 YFSETQ. After removal of 1 base from V and 2 bases from J, the junction contained 10 bases not matched to a gene. This receptor was taken from a human donor with narcolepsy. Sequencing was carried out using CD45RA- memory CD4+ T cells from PBMCs. The chain combines TRBV5-1 with TRBJ2-7; 12 bases are a match to TRBD2. The DNA for the CDR3 is TGCGCCAGCAGCTTGACGGCTAGCGGGAGGGTTCGCGCCTACGAGCAGTACTTC. It specifies CASSLTASGRVRAYEQYF.